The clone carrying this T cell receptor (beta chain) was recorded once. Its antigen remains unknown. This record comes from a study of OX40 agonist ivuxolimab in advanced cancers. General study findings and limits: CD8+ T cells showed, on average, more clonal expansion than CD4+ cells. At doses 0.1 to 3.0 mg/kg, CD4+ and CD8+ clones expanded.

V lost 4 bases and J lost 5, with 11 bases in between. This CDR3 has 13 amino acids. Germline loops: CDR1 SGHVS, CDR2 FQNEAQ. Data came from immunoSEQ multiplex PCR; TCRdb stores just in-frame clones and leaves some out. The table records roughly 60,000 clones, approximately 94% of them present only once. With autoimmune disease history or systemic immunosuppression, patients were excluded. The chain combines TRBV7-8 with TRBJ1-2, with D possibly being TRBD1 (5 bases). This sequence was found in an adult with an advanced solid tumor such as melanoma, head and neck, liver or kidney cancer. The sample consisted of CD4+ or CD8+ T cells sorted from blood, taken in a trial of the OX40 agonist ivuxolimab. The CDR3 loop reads CASSSRQLYGYTF. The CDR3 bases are TGTGCCAGCAGCTCCCGACAGCTATATGGCTACACCTTC.